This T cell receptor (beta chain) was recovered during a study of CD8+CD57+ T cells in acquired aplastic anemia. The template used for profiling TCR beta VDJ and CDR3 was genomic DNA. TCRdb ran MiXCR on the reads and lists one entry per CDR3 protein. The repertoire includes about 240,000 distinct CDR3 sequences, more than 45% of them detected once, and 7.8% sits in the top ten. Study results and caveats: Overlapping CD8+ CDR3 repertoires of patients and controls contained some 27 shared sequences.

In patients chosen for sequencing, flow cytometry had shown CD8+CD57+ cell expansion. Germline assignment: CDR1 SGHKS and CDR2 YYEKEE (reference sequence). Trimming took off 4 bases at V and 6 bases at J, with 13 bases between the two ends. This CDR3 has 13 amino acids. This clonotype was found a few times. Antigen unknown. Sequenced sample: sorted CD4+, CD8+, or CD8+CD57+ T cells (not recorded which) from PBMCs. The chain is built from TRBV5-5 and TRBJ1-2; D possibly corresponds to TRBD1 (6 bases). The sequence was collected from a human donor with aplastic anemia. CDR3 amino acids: CASSVGGGDGYTF. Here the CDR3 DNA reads TGTGCCAGCAGCGTAGGAGGGGGGGATGGCTACACCTTC.